This T cell receptor (beta chain) was sequenced in a study of regulatory T cells in long-lasting Graves disease. Regarding time point: newly diagnosed GD, antithyroid drugs for less than 3 months. RNA isolated from PBMCs was used to make the TCR library. Assembly of TCR beta libraries relied on iRepertoire HTBI primers together with Arm-PCR of CDR3 regions. MiXCR, applied by TCRdb to the multiplex PCR reads, yields one record per CDR3 protein. The data hold around 360,000 distinct CDR3 sequences, with roughly 16% observed a single time. The CDR3 runs to 16 residues. Germline trimming cut 4 bases from V and 4 bases from J; bases unmatched to any gene: 6. CDR1 SGHVS and CDR2 FQNEAQ come from the germline V gene. This clonotype was seen at least ten times. This sample also belongs to another study, concerning T cells in Graves' hyperthyroidism and ophthalmopathy. That report adds: Graves' hyperthyroidism is called stable when ophthalmopathy does not progress within 18 months. Every diagnosis used clinical symptoms, serum thyroxine and TRAb, thyroid ultrasound and orbital computed tomography. TCR CDR3 regions were first amplified by RT-PCR with HTBI primers.

This sequence was found in a woman between 18 and 29 years old with Graves disease. The J gene is TRBJ2-2, the V gene TRBV7-8; 10 nucleotides match TRBD2. The sequenced sample was peripheral blood mononuclear cells (PBMCs), obtained at new diagnosis, from a patient treated with antithyroid drugs. CDR3 sequence reads: CASSSQTSGRTGELFF. The CDR3 DNA follows: TGTGCCAGCAGCTCTCAGACTAGCGGGCGCACCGGGGAGCTGTTTTTT.